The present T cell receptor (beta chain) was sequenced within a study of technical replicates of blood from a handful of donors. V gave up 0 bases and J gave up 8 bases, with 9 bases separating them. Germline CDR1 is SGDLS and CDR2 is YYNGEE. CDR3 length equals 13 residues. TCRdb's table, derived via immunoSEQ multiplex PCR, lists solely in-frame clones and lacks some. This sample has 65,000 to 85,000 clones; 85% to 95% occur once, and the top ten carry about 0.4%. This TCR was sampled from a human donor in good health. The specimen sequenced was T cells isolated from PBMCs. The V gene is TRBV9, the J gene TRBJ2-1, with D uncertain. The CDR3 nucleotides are TGTGCCAGCAGCGTAGATAAGCCCCATGAGCAGTTCTTC. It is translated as CASSVDKPHEQFF.